These 28 T cell receptor beta chains originate from one sample sequenced in a study of T cells expressing NK-cell markers. TCRdb reprocessed the 5' RACE reads and stores each CDR3 protein as one record, lacking DNA. Its table records 400,000 to 500,000 distinct CDR3 sequences. Sequencing was done on a sample of blood T cells: a sorted CD56 or NKG2C T cell subset, CD4+ or CD8+ T cells, or bulk PBMC T cells (not recorded which). The source is a woman aged 18-70 years in good health.

J is TRBJ2-7 and V is TRBV9; TCRdb returns TRBD2, unconfirmable since there is no DNA. The CDR3 is made up of 18 amino acids. CDR1 and CDR2 (germline): SGDLS, YYNGEE. CDR3 sequence: CASSVGTSGRGSSYEQYF.

The chain links TRBV7-6 to TRBJ1-2; TCRdb selects TRBD1, and the lack of DNA leaves this call unchecked. The CDR3 spans 14 residues. Looked up from germline, CDR1 is SGHVS and CDR2 is FNYEAQ. The CDR3 protein is CASSARTRGYGYTF.

The rearrangement joins TRBV7-9 to TRBJ2-3. Germline loops: CDR1 SEHNR, CDR2 FQNEAQ (reference sequence). The CDR3 sequence is 14 residues long. The CDR3 is CASSLSGSVDTQYF.

This chain connects TRBV7-2 to TRBJ1-6; TCRdb reports TRBD1, a call that lacks DNA to check it against. CDR1 and CDR2 (germline): SGHTA, FQGNSA. The CDR3 has 14 residues. The CDR3 spells CASSAAGVNSPLHF.

The chain has TRBV10-2 and TRBJ1-4. This CDR3 contains 13 residues. Germline CDR1 reads WSHSY; CDR2 reads SAAADI. The CDR3 protein is CASGGATNEKLFF.

This chain joins TRBV10-3 and TRBJ1-5. Per the germline V gene, CDR1 is ENHRY and CDR2 is SYGVKD. The CDR3 is 15 amino acids. This chain's CDR3 is CAISESLTSNQPQHF.

The V call is TRBV2, the J call TRBJ2-1. The germline V gene has CDR1 SNHLY and CDR2 FYNNEI. The CDR3 has 15 amino acids. CDR3 protein: CASSVESQPYNEQFF.

The chain combines TRBV6-1 with TRBJ1-5; TCRdb reports TRBD1, a call that lacks DNA to check it against. The CDR3 is 15 amino acids. CDR1 and CDR2 from the germline V gene are MNHNS and SASEGT. CDR3 residues: CASSRDKPVGQPQHF.

V and J are TRBV16 and TRBJ1-5. The germline V gene has CDR1 KGHSY and CDR2 FQNENV. The CDR3 covers 14 residues. The CDR3 region is CASVFDGGNQPQHF. The whole variable domain, remainder taken from reference TRBV16 and TRBJ1-5, is GEEVAQTPKHLVRGEGQKAKLYCAPIKGHSYVFWYQQVLKNEFKFLISFQNENVFDETGMPKERFSAKCLPNSPCSLEIQATKLEDSAVYFCASVFDGGNQPQHFGDGTRLSIL.

J is TRBJ1-1 and V is TRBV6-2 or TRBV6-3; TCRdb outputs TRBD1, but without DNA this stays unchecked. CDR1 is MNHEY, CDR2 SVGEGT, per germline. The CDR3 runs 15 residues. The CDR3 here is CASSYLGGPRPEAFF.

The gene calls are TRBV9 and TRBJ2-2. Germline CDR1 is SGDLS and CDR2 is YYNGEE. The CDR3 runs 13 residues. The CDR3 spells CASSATNTGELFF.

The rearrangement joins TRBV7-2 to TRBJ1-2. CDR1 is SGHTA and CDR2 is FQGNSA in the germline V gene. The CDR3 has 14 residues. CDR3 residues: CASSLEPQNYGYTF.

The rearrangement joins TRBV19 to TRBJ2-2; TCRdb's D gene call, TRBD1, goes unchecked for lack of DNA. Germline CDR1 reads LNHDA; CDR2 reads SQIVND (reference sequence). The CDR3 runs 15 residues. This CDR3 reads CASRSGHWNTGELFF.

CDR3: CASSSANTGELFF. The chain uses TRBV28 and TRBJ2-2. Germline V gene lookup returns CDR1 MDHEN and CDR2 SYDVKM. The CDR3 runs 13 residues.

The V call is TRBV29-1, the J call TRBJ2-1; no DNA is available, so the TRBD2 call from TCRdb remains unchecked. Germline CDR1 and CDR2: SQVTM and ANQGSEA. The CDR3 totals 14 residues. This CDR3 is CSVPGLTSYNEQFF.

The J gene is TRBJ2-1, the V gene TRBV19; the D call of TRBD2 rests on TCRdb alone, since no DNA is present to check it. Per the germline V gene, CDR1 is LNHDA and CDR2 is SQIVND (reference sequence). This CDR3 region has 15 residues. This CDR3 is CASSFGLAINNEQFF.

The CDR3 sequence is CASRGLSYEQYF. This chain connects TRBV27 to TRBJ2-7; TCRdb returns TRBD2, unconfirmable since there is no DNA. The CDR3 is made up of 12 amino acids. Germline lookup yields CDR1 MNHEY and CDR2 SMNVEV (reference sequence).

This CDR3 is CSVQGVGSNEKLFF. The chain has TRBV29-1 and TRBJ1-4; the TCRdb call, TRBD1, lacks DNA for checking. CDR3 length: 14 amino acids. Germline V gene data show CDR1 as SQVTM and CDR2 as ANQGSEA.

The chain carries TRBV12-3 or TRBV12-4 and TRBJ1-2. The length of the CDR3 is 12 residues. The CDR3 protein is CASRSGTFGYTF.

V usage is TRBV2 and J usage is TRBJ2-6; the TCRdb D gene call, TRBD1, has no DNA to confirm it. Germline V gene data show CDR1 as SNHLY and CDR2 as FYNNEI. There are 18 residues in the CDR3. CDR3 sequence: CASSETGWRISGANVLTF.

The chain carries TRBV20-1 and TRBJ1-1; the D call from TCRdb, TRBD1, cannot be confirmed without DNA. The CDR3 sequence is 14 residues long. CDR1 is DFQATT, CDR2 SNEGSKA, per germline (reference sequence). The chain's CDR3 is CSATLTGSRTEAFF.

The chain combines TRBV5-1 with TRBJ2-1; TCRdb gives TRBD1 as the D gene, but with no DNA this cannot be confirmed. Germline V lookup: CDR1 SGHRS, CDR2 YFSETQ. The CDR3 sequence is 16 residues long. CDR3 loop: CASSLTGGLVYNEQFF.

The chain links TRBV7-6 to TRBJ1-4; TCRdb proposes TRBD1, but this gene call is untestable without DNA. This CDR3 has 14 residues. The germline gives CDR1 SGHVS, CDR2 FNYEAQ. CDR3 region: CASSSTGAGRKLFF.

The V call is TRBV30, the J call TRBJ1-2. The germline gives CDR1 GTSNPN, CDR2 SVGIG (reference sequence). The CDR3 runs to 13 residues. The CDR3 region is CAWSALGLGGYTF.

V gene TRBV25-1 combines with J gene TRBJ2-2. This CDR3 is built from 16 residues. CDR1 is MGHDK and CDR2 is SYGVNS in the germline V gene. The CDR3 loop reads CASSDKLRRSTGELFF.

This chain joins TRBV11-1 and TRBJ2-1; no DNA is available, so the TRBD1 call from TCRdb remains unchecked. Germline assignment: CDR1 SGHAT and CDR2 FQDESV (reference sequence). The CDR3 sequence is 18 residues long. The CDR3 is CASSLALGLGQGSNEQFF.

This chain joins TRBV5-4 and TRBJ2-5; TCRdb gives TRBD1 as the D gene, but with no DNA this cannot be confirmed. Germline loops: CDR1 SGHNT, CDR2 YYREEE (reference sequence). The CDR3 sequence is 15 residues long. CDR3: CASSFDSTTQETQYF.

The chain links TRBV6-1 to TRBJ2-1; TCRdb gives TRBD1 as the D gene, but with no DNA this cannot be confirmed. CDR1 MNHNS and CDR2 SASEGT come from the germline V gene. The CDR3 length is 16 residues. The CDR3 loop reads CASTGRNRGFYNEQFF.